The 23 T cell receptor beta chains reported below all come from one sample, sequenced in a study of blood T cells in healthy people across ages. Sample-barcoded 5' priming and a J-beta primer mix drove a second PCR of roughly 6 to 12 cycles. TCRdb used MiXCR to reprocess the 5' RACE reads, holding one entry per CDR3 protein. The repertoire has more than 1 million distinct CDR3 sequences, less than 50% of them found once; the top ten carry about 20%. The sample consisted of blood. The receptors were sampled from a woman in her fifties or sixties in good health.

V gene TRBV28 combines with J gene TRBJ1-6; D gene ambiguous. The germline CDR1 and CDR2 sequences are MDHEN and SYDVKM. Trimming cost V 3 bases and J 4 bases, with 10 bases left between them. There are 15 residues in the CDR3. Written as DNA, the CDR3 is TGTGCCAGCAGTTTTCACGGGCAGTATAATTCACCCCTCCACTTT. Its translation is CASSFHGQYNSPLHF.

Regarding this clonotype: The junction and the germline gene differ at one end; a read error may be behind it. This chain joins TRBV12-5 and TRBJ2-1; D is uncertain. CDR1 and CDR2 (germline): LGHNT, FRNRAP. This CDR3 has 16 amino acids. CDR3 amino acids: CAGGLVVSPSYNEQFF. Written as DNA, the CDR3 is TGTGCTGGTGGTTTGGTGGTGTCTCCCTCCTACAATGAGCAGTTCTTC.

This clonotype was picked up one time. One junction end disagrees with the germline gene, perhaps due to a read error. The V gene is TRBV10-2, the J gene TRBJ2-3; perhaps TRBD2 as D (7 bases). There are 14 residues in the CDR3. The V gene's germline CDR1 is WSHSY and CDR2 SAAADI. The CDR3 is CASSDGGATDTRYF. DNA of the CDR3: TGCGCCAGCAGTGATGGGGGGGCCACAGATACGCGGTATTTT.

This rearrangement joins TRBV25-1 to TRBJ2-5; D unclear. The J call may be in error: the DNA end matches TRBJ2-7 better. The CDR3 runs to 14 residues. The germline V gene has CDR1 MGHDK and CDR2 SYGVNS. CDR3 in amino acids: CASSASGPAYEQYF. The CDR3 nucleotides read TGTGCCAGCAGTGCCTCCGGACCCGCCTACGAGCAGTACTTC.

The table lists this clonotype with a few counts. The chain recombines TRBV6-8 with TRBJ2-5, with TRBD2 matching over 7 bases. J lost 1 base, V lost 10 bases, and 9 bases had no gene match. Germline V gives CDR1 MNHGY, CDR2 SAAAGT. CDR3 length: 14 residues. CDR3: CATPDSSGQETQYF. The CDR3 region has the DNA TGTGCCACCCCGGATTCTAGCGGCCAAGAGACCCAGTACTTC.

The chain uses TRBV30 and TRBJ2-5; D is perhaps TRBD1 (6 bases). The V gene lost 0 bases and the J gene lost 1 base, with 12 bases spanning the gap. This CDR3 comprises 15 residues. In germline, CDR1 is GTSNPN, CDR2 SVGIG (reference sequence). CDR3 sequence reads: CAWSVMTGLQETQYF. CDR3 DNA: TGTGCCTGGAGTGTAATGACAGGACTCCAAGAGACCCAGTACTTC. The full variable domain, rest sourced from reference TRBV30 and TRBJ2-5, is SQTIHQWPATLVQPVGSPLSLECTVEGTSNPNLYWYRQAAGRGLQLLFYSVGIGQISSEVPQNLSASRPQDRQFILSSKKLLLSDSGFYLCAWSVMTGLQETQYFGPGTRLLVL.

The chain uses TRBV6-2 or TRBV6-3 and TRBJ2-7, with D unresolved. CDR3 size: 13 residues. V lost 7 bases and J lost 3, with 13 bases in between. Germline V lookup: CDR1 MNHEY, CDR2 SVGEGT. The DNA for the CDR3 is TGTGCCAGCACCCAAGATCCCCGCTACGAGCAGTACTTC. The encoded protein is CASTQDPRYEQYF.

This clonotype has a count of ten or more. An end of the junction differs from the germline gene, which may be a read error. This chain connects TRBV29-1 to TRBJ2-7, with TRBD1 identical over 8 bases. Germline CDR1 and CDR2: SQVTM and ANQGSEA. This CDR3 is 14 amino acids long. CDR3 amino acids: CSVEGQGGSYEQYF. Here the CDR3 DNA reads TGCAGCGTGGAAGGACAGGGAGGTTCCTACGAGCAGTACTTC.

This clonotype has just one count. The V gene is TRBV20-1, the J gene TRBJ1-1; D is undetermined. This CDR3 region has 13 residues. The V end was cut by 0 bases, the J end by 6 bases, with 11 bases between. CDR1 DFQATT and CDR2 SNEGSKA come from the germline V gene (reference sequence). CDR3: CSARDVIGAEAFF. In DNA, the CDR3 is TGCAGTGCTAGAGATGTGATCGGCGCTGAAGCTTTCTTT.

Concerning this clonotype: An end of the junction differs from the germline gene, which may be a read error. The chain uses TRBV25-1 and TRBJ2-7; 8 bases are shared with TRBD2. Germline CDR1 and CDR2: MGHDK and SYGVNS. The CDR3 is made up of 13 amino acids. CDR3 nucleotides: TGTGCCGGCAGTGATCGGGGGGGTTGGGAGCAGTACTTC. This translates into CAGSDRGGWEQYF.

The CDR3 loop reads CASSLVRVPPLIVADTQYF. The CDR3, as DNA: TGCGCCAGCAGCTTGGTAAGGGTCCCCCCGTTAATAGTGGCAGATACGCAGTATTTT. The rearrangement joins TRBV5-1 to TRBJ2-3; D ambiguous. Trimming cost V 0 bases and J 4 bases, with 24 bases left between them. CDR3 length: 19 residues. Germline CDR1 reads SGHRS; CDR2 reads YFSETQ.

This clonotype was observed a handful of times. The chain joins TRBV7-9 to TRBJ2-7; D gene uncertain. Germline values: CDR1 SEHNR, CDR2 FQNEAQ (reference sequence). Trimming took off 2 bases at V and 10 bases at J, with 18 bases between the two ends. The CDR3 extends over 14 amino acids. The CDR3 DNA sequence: TGTGCCAGCAGCTTATCGGCAGTCTCCATGGCCCAGTACTTC. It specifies CASSLSAVSMAQYF.

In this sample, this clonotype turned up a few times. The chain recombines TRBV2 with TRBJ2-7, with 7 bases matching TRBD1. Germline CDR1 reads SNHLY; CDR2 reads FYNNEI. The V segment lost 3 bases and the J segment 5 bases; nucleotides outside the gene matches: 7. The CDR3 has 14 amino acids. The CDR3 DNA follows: TGTGCCAGCAGTGAGGCGGACAGGATTAACGAGCAGTACTTC. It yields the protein CASSEADRINEQYF.

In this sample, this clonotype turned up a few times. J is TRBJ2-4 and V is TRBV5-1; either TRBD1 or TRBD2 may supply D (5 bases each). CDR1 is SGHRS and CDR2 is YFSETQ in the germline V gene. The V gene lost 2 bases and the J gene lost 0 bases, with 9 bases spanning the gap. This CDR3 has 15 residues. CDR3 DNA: TGCGCCAGCAGCTTAGGGGAGTTAGCCAAAAACATTCAGTACTTC. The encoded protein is CASSLGELAKNIQYF.

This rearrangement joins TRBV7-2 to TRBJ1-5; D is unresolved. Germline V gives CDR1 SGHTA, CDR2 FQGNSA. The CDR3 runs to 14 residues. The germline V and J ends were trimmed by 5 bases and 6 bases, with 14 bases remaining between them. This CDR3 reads CASSPQPSSQPQHF. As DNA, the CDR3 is TGTGCCAGCAGCCCCCAACCATCGAGTCAGCCCCAGCATTTT.

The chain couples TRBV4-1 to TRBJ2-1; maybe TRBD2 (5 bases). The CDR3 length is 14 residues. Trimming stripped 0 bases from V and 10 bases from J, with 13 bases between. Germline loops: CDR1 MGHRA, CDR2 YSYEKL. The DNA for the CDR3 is TGCGCCAGCAGCCAAGACGGGGAACAAGGGGAGCAGTTCTTC. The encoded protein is CASSQDGEQGEQFF.

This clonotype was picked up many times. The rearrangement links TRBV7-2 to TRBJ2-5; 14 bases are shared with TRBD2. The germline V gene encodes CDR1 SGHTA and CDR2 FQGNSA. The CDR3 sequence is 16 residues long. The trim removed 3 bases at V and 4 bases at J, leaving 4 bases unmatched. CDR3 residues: CASSFPGLAGAETQYF. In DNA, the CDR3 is TGTGCCAGCAGCTTCCCGGGACTAGCGGGAGCAGAGACCCAGTACTTC.

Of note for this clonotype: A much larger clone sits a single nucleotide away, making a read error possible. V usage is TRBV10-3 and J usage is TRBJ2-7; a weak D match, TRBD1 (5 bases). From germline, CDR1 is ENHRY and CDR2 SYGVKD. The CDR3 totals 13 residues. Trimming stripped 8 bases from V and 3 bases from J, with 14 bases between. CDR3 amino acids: CAILGRVRYEQYF. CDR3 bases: TGTGCCATCCTCGGCAGGGTTCGCTACGAGCAGTACTTC.

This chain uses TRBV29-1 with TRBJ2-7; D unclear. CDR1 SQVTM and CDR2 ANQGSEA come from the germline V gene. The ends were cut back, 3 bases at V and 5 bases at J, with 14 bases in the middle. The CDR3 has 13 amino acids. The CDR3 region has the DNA TGCAGCGTTGAGGGTAGGATCACAAACGAGCAGTACTTC. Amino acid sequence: CSVEGRITNEQYF.

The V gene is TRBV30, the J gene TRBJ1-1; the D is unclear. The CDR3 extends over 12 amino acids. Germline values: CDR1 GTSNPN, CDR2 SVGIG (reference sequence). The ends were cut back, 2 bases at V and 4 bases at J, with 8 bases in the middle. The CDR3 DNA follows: TGTGCCTGGAGTCTGGGAGGCACTGAAGCTTTCTTT. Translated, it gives CAWSLGGTEAFF.

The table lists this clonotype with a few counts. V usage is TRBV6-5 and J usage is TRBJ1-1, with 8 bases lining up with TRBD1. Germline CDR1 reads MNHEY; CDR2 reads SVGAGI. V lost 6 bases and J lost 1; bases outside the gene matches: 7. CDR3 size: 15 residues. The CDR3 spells CASSPRGRGNTEAFF. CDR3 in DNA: TGTGCCAGCAGCCCCAGGGGGCGGGGGAACACTGAAGCTTTCTTT.

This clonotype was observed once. The CDR3 region is CASSSGQGARTANEKLFF. CDR3 DNA sequence: TGTGCCAGCAGCTCGGGACAGGGGGCGCGGACAGCTAATGAAAAACTGTTTTTT. The rearrangement links TRBV7-9 to TRBJ1-4, with 12 nucleotides matching TRBD1. The junction had 9 bases not matched to a gene; V was cut back by 4 bases and J by 3 bases. This CDR3 contains 18 residues. CDR1 and CDR2 (germline): SEHNR, FQNEAQ (reference sequence).

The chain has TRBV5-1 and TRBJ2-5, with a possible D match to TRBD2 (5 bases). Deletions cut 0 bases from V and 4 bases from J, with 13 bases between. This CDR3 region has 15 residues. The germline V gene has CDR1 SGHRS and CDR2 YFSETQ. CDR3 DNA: TGCGCCAGCAGCTTGGGGAGTGGAGGTAGAGAGACCCAGTACTTC. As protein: CASSLGSGGRETQYF.